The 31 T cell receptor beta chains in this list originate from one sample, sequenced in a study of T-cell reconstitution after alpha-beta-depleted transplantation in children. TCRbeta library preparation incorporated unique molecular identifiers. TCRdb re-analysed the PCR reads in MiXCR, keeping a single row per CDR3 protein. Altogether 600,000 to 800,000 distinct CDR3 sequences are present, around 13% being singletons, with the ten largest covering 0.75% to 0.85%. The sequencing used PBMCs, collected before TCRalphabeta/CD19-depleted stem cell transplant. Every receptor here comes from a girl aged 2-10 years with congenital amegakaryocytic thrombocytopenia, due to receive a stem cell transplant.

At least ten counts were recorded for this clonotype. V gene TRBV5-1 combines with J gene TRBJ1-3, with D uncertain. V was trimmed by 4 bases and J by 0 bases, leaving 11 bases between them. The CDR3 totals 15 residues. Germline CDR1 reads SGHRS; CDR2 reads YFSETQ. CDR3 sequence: CASSVDGASGNTIYF. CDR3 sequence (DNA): TGCGCCAGCAGCGTGGACGGAGCCTCTGGAAACACCATATATTTT.

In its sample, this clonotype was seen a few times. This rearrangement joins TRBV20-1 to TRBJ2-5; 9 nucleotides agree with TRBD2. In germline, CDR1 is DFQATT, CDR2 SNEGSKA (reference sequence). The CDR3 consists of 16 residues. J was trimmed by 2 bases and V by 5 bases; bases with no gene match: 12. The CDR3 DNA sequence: TGCAGTGCTGGCAGGGCTAGCGGGACCCTTCAAGAGACCCAGTACTTC. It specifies CSAGRASGTLQETQYF.

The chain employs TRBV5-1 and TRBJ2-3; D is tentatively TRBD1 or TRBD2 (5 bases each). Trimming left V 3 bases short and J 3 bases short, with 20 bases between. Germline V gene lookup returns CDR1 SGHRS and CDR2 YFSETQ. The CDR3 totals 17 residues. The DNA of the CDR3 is TGCGCCAGCAGCTCCGATCCTTGGGGGATGGGGACAGATACGCAGTATTTT. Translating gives CASSSDPWGMGTDTQYF.

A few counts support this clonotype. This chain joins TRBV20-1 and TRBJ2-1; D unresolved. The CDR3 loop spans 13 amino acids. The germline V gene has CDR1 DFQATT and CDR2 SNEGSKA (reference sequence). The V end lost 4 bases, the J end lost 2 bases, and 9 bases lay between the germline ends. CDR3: CSAKVLTYNEQFF. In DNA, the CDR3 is TGCAGTGCTAAGGTCTTAACCTACAATGAGCAGTTCTTC.

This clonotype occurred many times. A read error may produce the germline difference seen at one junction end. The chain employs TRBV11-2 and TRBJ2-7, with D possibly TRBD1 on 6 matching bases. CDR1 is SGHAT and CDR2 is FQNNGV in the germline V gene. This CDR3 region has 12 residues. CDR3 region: CASSVTYRAANF. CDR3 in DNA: TGTGCCAGCAGCGTAACGTACAGGGCGGCGAACTTC.

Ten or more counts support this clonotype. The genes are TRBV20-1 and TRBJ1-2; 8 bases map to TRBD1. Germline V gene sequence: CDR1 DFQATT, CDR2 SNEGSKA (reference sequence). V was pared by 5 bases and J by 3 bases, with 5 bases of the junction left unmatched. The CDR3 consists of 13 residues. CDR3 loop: CSAYNRGDYGYTF. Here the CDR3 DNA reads TGCAGTGCTTATAACAGGGGGGACTATGGCTACACCTTC.

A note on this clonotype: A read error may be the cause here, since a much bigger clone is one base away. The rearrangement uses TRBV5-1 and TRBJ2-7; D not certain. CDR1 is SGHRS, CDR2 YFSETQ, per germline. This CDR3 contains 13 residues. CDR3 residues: CASSPLSFHEPYF. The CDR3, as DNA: TGCGCCAGCAGCCCCCTAAGTTTCCACGAGCCGTACTTC.

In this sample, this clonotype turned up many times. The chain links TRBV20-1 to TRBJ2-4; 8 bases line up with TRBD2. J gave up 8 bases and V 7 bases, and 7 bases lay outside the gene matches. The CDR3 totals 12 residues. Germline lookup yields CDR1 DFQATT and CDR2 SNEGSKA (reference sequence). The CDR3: CSGAPGGHIQYF. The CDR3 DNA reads TGCAGTGGAGCCCCGGGGGGGCACATTCAGTACTTC.

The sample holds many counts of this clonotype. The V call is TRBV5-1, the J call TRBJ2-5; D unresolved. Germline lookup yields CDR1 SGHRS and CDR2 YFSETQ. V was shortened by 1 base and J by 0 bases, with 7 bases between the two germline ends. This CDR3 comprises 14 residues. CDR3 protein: CASSLFADQETQYF. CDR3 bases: TGCGCCAGCAGCTTGTTTGCGGACCAAGAGACCCAGTACTTC.

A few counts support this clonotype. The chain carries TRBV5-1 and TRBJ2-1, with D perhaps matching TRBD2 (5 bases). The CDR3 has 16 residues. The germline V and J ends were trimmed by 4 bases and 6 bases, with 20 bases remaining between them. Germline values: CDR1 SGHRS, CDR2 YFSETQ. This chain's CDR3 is CASSPNNGGSGNEQFF. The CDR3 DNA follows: TGCGCCAGCAGCCCAAACAATGGTGGGAGTGGCAATGAGCAGTTCTTC.

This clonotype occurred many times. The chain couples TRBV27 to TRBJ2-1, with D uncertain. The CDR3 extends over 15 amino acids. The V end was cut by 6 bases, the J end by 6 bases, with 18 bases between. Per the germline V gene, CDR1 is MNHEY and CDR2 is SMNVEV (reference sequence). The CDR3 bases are TGTGCCAGCAGCAAATTAAGGGTAGCTATCAATGAGCAGTTCTTC. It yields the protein CASSKLRVAINEQFF.

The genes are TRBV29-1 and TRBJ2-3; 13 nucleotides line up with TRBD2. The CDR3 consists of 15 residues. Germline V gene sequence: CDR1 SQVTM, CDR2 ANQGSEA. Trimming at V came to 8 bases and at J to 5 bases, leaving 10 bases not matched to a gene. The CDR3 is CSTTILAGGQDTQYF. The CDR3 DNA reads TGCAGCACCACGATACTAGCGGGAGGGCAAGATACGCAGTATTTT.

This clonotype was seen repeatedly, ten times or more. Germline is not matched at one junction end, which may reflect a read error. In nucleotides, the CDR3 is TGCGGTGCCCTTGTGCAGGGCTTCTACAATGAGCAGTTCTTC. Translating it yields CGALVQGFYNEQFF. The rearrangement links TRBV20-1 to TRBJ2-1; possible D gene TRBD1, 5 bases. Germline CDR1 DFQATT, CDR2 SNEGSKA (reference sequence). This CDR3 region has 14 residues.

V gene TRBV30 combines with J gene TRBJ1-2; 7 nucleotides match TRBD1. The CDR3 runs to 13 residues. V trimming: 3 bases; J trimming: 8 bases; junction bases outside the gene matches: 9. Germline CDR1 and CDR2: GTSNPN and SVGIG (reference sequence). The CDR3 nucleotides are TGTGCCTGGAGGGGGGGACAGTGGGACGGCTACACCTTC. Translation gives CAWRGGQWDGYTF.

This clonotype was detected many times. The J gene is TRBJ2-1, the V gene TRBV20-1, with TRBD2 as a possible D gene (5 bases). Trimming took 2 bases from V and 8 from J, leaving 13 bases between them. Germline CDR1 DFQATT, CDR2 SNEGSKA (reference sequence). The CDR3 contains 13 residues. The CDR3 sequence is CSARQAALDEQFF. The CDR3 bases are TGCAGTGCTAGACAAGCGGCGTTGGATGAGCAGTTCTTC.

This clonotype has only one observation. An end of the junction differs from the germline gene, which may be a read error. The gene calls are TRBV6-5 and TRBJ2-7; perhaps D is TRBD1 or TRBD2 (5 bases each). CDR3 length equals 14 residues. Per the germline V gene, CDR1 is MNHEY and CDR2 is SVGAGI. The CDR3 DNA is TGTGCCAGCAGTTATCGGCAAAACGGGGCCGAGCATTACTTC. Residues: CASSYRQNGAEHYF.

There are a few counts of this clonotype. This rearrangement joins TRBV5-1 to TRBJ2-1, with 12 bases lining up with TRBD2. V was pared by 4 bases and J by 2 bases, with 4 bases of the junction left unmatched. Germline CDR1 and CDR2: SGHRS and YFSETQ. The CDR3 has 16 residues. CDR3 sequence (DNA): TGCGCCAGCAGCGCACGGACTAGCGGGACCTACAATGAGCAGTTCTTC. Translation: CASSARTSGTYNEQFF.

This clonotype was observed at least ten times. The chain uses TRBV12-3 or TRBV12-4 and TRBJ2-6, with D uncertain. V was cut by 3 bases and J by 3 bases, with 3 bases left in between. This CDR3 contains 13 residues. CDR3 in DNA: TGTGCCAGCAGTTTCGGTGGGGCCAACGTCCTGACTTTC. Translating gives CASSFGGANVLTF.

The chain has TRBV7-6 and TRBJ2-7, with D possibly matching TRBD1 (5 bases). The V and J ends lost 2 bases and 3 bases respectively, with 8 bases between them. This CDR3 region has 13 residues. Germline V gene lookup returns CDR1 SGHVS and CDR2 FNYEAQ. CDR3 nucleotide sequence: TGTGCCAGCAGCTTATACCAGGGCTACGAGCAGTACTTC. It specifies CASSLYQGYEQYF.

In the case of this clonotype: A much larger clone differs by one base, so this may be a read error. The CDR3 sequence is CACSNGRWTQYF. The CDR3 nucleotides are TGTGCCTGCAGTAATGGACGGTGGACGCAGTATTTT. The chain joins TRBV6-1 to TRBJ2-3; D is unresolved. CDR3 length: 12 residues. Germline loops: CDR1 MNHNS, CDR2 SASEGT.

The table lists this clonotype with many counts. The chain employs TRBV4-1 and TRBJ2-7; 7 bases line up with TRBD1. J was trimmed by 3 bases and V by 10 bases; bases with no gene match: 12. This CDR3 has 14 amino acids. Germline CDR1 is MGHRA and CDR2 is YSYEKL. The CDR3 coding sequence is TGCGCCACCGTCCTCCGGGACAGCCTCTACGAGCAGTACTTC. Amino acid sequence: CATVLRDSLYEQYF.

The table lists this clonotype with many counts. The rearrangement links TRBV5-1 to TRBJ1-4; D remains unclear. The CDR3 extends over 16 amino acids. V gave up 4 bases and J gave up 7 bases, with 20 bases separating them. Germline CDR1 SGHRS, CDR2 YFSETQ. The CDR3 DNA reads TGCGCCAGCAGCCCGGGCACGTTTAACCCTCTTGAAAAACTGTTTTTT. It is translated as CASSPGTFNPLEKLFF. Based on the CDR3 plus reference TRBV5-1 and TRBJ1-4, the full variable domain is KAGVTQTPRYLIKTRGQQVTLSCSPISGHRSVSWYQQTPGQGLQFLFEYFSETQRNKGNFPGRFSGRQFSNSRSEMNVSTLELGDSALYLCASSPGTFNPLEKLFFGSGTQLSVL.

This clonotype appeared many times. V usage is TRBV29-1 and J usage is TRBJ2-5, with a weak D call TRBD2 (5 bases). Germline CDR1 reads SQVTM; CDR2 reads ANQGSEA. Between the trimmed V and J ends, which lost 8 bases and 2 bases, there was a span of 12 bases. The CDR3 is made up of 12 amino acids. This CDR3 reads CSLWTGQETQYF. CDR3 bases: TGCAGCCTATGGACTGGTCAAGAGACCCAGTACTTC.

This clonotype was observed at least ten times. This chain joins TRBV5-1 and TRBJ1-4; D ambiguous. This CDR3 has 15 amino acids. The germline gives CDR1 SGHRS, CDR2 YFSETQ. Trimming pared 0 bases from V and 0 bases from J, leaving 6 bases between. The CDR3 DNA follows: TGCGCCAGCAGCTTGGACCGAGCAACTAATGAAAAACTGTTTTTT. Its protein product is CASSLDRATNEKLFF.

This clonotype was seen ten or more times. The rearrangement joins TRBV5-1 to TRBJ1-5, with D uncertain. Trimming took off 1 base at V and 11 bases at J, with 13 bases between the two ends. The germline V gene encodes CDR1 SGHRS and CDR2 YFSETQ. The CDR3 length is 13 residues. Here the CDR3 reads CASSLLGDSAQHF. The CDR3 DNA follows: TGCGCCAGCAGCTTGTTAGGTGACTCGGCCCAGCATTTT. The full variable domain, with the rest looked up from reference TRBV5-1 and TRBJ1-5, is KAGVTQTPRYLIKTRGQQVTLSCSPISGHRSVSWYQQTPGQGLQFLFEYFSETQRNKGNFPGRFSGRQFSNSRSEMNVSTLELGDSALYLCASSLLGDSAQHFGDGTRLSIL.

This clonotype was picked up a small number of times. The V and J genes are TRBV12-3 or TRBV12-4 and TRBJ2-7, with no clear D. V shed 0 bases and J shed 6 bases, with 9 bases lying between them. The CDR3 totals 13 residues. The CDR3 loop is CASSLAWVTEQYF. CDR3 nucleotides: TGTGCCAGCAGTTTAGCGTGGGTAACCGAGCAGTACTTC.

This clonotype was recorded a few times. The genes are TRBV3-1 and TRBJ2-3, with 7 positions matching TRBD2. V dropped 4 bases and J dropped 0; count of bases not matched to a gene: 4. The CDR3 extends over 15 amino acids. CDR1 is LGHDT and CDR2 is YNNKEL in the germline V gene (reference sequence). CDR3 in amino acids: CASSLLADSTDTQYF. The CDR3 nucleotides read TGTGCCAGCAGCCTCCTAGCGGATAGCACAGATACGCAGTATTTT.

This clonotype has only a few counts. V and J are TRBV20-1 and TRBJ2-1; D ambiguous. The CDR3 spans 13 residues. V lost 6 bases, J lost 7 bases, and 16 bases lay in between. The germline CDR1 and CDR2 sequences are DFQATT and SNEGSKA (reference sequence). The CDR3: CSAQSSPANEQFF. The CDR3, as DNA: TGCAGTGCCCAATCCTCGCCAGCTAATGAGCAGTTCTTC.

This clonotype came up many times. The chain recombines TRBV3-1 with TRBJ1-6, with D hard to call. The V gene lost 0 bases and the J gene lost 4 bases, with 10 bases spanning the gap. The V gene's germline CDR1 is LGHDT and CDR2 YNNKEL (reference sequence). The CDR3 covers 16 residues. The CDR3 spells CASSQEVGRYNSPLHF. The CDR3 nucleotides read TGTGCCAGCAGCCAAGAAGTCGGTCGTTATAATTCACCCCTCCACTTT.

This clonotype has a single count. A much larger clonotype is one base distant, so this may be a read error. The CDR3 is CDSSPTGNSPLHF. CDR3 coding DNA: TGTGACAGCAGTCCAACAGGAAATTCACCCCTCCACTTT. The chain carries TRBV12-3 or TRBV12-4 and TRBJ1-6; TRBD1 is a possible D gene (5 bases). The CDR3 runs to 13 residues.

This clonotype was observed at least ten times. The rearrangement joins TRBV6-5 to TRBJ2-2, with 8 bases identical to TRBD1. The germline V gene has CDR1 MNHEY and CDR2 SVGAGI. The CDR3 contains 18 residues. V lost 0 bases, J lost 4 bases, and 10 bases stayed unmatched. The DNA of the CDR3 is TGTGCCAGCAGTTACTCGATCTCTGGGGACAGGAGCACCGGGGAGCTGTTTTTT. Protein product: CASSYSISGDRSTGELFF.